The T cell receptor beta chain described here comes from a study of CD8 T cells in ankylosing spondylitis. The V gene's germline CDR1 is SGDLS and CDR2 YYNGEE. The CDR3 is 16 residues long. Trimming took 0 bases from V and 0 from J, leaving 13 bases between them. TCRdb redid the calling of the 5' RACE reads with MiXCR, one entry per CDR3 protein. The table has a few hundred thousand distinct CDR3 sequences, approximately 20% seen once; the top ten hold roughly 13%. The material sequenced was blood, either unsorted or a sorted T cell fraction (not recorded which). This clonotype originated in a male donor with ankylosing spondylitis or in good health (not recorded which). The genes are TRBV9 and TRBJ2-7; D may be TRBD1 (5 bases). CDR3 sequence: CASSVAVRASSYEQYF. CDR3 DNA sequence: TGTGCCAGCAGCGTAGCGGTCAGGGCGAGCTCCTACGAGCAGTACTTC.